The T cell receptor (beta chain) described here comes from a study of blood T cells in healthy people across ages. Notes on the study in general: A strong correlation was found between TCR beta diversity and the percentage of naive T cells. Compared with aged donors, long-lived donors showed fewer expanded clones, suggesting selection.

Using a J-beta primer mix together with a sample-barcoded 5' primer, a second PCR was run for about 6 to 11 cycles. Each CDR3 protein gets one entry after TCRdb re-called the 5' RACE reads with MiXCR. The sample includes about 560,000 distinct CDR3 sequences, about 29% of them seen just once. Turning to this clonotype: Antigen specificity is unknown.

These data also formed part of another study, on T cells of mothers and their children. That report adds: Over 8 million TCR beta CDR3 reads were obtained from each mother, and approximately 3 million from each child.

Sequenced: blood. The source is a boy younger than 10 in good health.

CDR3 sequence reads: CAWSPPGLVADTQYF. In DNA form, the CDR3 reads TGTGCCTGGAGTCCTCCGGGACTAGTAGCAGATACGCAGTATTTT. This chain links TRBV30 with TRBJ2-3, with 8 positions matching TRBD2. The CDR3 runs to 15 residues. The germline V gene encodes CDR1 GTSNPN and CDR2 SVGIG (reference sequence). V was pared by 2 bases and J by 4 bases, with 8 bases of the junction left unmatched.